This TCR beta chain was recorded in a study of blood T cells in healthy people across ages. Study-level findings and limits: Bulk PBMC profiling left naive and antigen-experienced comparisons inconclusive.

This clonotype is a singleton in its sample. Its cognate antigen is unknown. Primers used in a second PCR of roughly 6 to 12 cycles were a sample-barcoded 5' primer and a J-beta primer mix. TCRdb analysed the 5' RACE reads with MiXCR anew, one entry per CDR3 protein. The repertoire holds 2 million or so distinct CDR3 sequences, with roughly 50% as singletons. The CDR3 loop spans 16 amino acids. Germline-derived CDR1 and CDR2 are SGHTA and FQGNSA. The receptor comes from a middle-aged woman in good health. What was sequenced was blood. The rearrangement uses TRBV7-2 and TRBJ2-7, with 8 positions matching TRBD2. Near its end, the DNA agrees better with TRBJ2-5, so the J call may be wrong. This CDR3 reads CASSLAAGGGLETQYF. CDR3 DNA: TGTGCCAGCAGCTTAGCGGCGGGGGGTGGGTTAGAGACCCAGTACTTC.